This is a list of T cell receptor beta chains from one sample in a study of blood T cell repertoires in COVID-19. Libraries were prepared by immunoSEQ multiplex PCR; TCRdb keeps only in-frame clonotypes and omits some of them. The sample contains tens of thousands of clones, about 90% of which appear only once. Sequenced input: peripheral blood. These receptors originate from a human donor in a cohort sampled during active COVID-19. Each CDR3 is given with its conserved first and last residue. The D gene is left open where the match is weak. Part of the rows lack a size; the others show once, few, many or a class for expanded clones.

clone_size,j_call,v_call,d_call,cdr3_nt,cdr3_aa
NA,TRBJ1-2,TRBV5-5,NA,TGTGCCAGCAGCTTGCGGGAGGACTATGGCTACACCTTC,CASSLREDYGYTF
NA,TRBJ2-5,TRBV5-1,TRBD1,TGCGCCAGCAGCTCTCCAGGGGGTGAGACCCAGTACTTC,CASSSPGGETQYF
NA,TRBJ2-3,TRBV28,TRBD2,TGTGCCAGCAGTTTACTAGCGGGGCCTACGCAGTATTTT,CASSLLAGPTQYF
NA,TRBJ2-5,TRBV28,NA,TGTGCCAGCCTCCCCGTTGGGCGCGGGGTGACCCAGTACTTC,CASLPVGRGVTQYF
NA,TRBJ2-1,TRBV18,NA,TGTGCCAGCTCACCCTTTACGGATGAGCAGTTCTTC,CASSPFTDEQFF
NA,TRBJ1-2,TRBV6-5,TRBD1,TGTGCCAGCAGCCCGGACAGGGGATTTGGCTACACCTTC,CASSPDRGFGYTF
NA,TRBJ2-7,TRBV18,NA,TGTGCCAGCTCACCTCCAGGGCAGTTTGGGTACGAGCAGTACTTC,CASSPPGQFGYEQYF
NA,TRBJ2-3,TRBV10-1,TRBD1,TGCGCCAGCAGCCCTCCCGGGACAGGGATAACAGATACGCAGTATTTT,CASSPPGTGITDTQYF
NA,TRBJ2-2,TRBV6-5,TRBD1,TGTGCCAGCAGCCAACAGGGGGTGGTTGCCGGGGAGCTGTTTTTT,CASSQQGVVAGELFF
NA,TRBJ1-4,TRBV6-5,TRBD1,TGTGCCAGCGAGCGACAGGGGGCTGAAAAACTGTTTTTT,CASERQGAEKLFF
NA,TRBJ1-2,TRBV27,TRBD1,TGTGCCAGCAGTATGGACAGGGTTGGCTACACCTTC,CASSMDRVGYTF
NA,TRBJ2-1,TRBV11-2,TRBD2,TGTGCCAGCAGCTTAAAGGGGGGGACTAGCGGGAGTACCAATGAGCAGTTCTTC,CASSLKGGTSGSTNEQFF
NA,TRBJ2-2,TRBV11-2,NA,TGTGCCAGCAGCTTTGGGGGGACCGGGGAGCTGTTTTTT,CASSFGGTGELFF
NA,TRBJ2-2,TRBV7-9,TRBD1,TGTGCCAGCAGCTGGGGACAGGCCGGGGAGCTGTTTTTT,CASSWGQAGELFF
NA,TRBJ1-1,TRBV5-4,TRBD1,TGTGCCAGCAGCTTGGCGGACAGGTTGAACACTGAAGCTTTCTTT,CASSLADRLNTEAFF
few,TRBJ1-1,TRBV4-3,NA,TGCGCCAGCAGCCAAGCCTTATACACTGAAGCTTTCTTT,CASSQALYTEAFF
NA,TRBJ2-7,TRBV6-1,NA,TGTGCCAGCAGTGACCACAGGGCCGAGCAGTACTTC,CASSDHRAEQYF
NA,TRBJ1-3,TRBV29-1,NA,TGCAGCGTTGAACCTCAGGGCGCTGGAAACACCATATATTTT,CSVEPQGAGNTIYF
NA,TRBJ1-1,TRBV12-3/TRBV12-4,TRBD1,TGTGCCAGCATCTTGACAGGGGGCACTGAAGCTTTCTTT,CASILTGGTEAFF
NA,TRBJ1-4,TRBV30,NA,TGTGCCTGGAGTGTTTTGTCAGTTCGAGAAAAACTGTTTTTT,CAWSVLSVREKLFF
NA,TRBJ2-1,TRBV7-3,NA,TGTGCCAGCAGCTTAAGTGGGACTCCCTACAATGAGCAGTTCTTC,CASSLSGTPYNEQFF
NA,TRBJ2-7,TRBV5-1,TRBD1,TGCGCCAGCAGCTTGGGGGGGACAGGGGACTACGAGCAGTACTTC,CASSLGGTGDYEQYF
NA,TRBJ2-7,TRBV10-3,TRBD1,TGTGCCATCAGCGACAGGGGAGGAGGCGAGCAGTACTTC,CAISDRGGGEQYF
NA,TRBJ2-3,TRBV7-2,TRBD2,TGTGCCAGCAGCTTAGCGGACGGGAGGACAGATACGCAGTATTTT,CASSLADGRTDTQYF
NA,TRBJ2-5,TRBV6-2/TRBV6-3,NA,TGTGCCAGCAGTTACGTTGCCCATCGGGGAGAGACCCAGTACTTC,CASSYVAHRGETQYF